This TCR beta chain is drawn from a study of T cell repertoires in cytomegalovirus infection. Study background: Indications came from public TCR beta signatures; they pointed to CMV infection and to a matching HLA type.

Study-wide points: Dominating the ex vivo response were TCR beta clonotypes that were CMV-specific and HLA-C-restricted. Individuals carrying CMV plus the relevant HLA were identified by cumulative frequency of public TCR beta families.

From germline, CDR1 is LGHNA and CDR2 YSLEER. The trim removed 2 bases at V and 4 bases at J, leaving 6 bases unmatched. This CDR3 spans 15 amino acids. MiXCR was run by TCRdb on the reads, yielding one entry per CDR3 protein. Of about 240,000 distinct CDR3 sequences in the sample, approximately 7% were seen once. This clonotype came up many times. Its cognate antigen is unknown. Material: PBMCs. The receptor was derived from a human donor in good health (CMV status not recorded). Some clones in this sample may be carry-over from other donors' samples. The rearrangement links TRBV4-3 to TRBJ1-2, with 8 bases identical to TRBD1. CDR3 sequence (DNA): TGCGCCAGCAGCCAACACGGACAGGGCGCCTATGGCTACACCTTC. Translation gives CASSQHGQGAYGYTF.